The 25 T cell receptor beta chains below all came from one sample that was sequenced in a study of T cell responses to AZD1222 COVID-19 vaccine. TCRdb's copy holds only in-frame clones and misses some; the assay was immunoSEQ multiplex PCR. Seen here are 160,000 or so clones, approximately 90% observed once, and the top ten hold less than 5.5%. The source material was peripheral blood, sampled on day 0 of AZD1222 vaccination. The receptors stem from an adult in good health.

CDR3 region: CASSPSGPKGIQYF. The CDR3 nucleotides are TGTGCCAGCAGCCCCTCAGGGCCCAAAGGCATTCAGTACTTC. V is TRBV11-2 and J is TRBJ2-4; weak D call: TRBD1 (5 bases). Germline lookup yields CDR1 SGHAT and CDR2 FQNNGV. CDR3 length equals 14 residues. V lost 5 bases to trimming and J lost 9 bases, with 17 bases between them.

CDR3 region: CASSLAGGNTGELFF. CDR3 nucleotides: TGTGCCAGCAGCTTAGCGGGAGGGAACACCGGGGAGCTGTTTTTT. The rearrangement joins TRBV7-3 to TRBJ2-2; 8 positions agree with TRBD2. The V and J ends lost 2 bases and 1 base, in that order; junction bases with no gene match: 0. This CDR3 region has 15 residues. Germline CDR1 is SGHTA and CDR2 is FQGTGA. The entire variable domain, with the rest obtained from reference TRBV7-3 and TRBJ2-2, is as follows: GAGVSQTPSNKVTEKGKYVELRCDPISGHTALYWYRQSLGQGPEFLIYFQGTGAADDSGLPNDRFFAVRPEGSVSTLKIQRTERGDSAVYLCASSLAGGNTGELFFGEGSRLTVL.

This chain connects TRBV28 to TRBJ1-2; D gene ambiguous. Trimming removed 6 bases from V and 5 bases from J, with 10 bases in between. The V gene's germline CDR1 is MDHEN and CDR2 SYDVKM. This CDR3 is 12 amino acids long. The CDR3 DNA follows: TGTGCCAGCAGCCAAGACTTATATGGCTACACCTTC. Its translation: CASSQDLYGYTF.

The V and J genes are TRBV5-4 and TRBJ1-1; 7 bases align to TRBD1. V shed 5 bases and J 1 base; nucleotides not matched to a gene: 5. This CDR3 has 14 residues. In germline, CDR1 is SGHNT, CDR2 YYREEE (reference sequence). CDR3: CASRSGTENTEAFF. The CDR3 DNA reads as TGTGCCAGCAGGTCCGGGACAGAGAACACTGAAGCTTTCTTT.

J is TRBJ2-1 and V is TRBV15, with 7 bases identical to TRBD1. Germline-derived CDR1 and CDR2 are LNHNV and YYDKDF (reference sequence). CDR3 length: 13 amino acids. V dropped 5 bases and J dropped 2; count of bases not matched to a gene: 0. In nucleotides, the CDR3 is TGTGCCACCAGCGACAGGGCCTACAATGAGCAGTTCTTC. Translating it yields CATSDRAYNEQFF.

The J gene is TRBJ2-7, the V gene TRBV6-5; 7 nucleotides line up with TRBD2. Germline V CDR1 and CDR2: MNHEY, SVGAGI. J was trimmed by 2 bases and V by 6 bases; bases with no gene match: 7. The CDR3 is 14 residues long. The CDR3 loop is CASRPGGVTYEQYF. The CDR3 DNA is TGTGCCAGCAGGCCGGGAGGAGTTACCTACGAGCAGTACTTC.

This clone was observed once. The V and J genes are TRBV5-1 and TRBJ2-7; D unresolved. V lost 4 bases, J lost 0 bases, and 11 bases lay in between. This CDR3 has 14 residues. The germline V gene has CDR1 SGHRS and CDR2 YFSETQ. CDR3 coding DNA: TGCGCCAGCAGCCGGGCGGCTCCCTCCTACGAGCAGTACTTC. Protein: CASSRAAPSYEQYF. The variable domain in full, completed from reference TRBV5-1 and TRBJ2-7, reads KAGVTQTPRYLIKTRGQQVTLSCSPISGHRSVSWYQQTPGQGLQFLFEYFSETQRNKGNFPGRFSGRQFSNSRSEMNVSTLELGDSALYLCASSRAAPSYEQYFGPGTRLTVT.

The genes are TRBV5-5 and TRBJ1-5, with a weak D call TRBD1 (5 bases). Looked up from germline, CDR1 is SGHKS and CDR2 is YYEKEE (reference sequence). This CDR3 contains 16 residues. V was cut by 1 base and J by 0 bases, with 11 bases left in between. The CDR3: CASSLWGVYSNQPQHF. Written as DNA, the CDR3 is TGTGCCAGCAGCTTGTGGGGGGTCTATAGCAATCAGCCCCAGCATTTT.

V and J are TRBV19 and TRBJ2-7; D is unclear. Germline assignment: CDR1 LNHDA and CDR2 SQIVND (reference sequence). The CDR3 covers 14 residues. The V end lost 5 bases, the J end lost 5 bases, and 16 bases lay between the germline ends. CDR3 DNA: TGTGCCAGTAGTCCTTCACGGAGATCAGACGAGCAGTACTTC. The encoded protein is CASSPSRRSDEQYF. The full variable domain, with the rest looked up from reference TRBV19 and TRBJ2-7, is DGGITQSPKYLFRKEGQNVTLSCEQNLNHDAMYWYRQDPGQGLRLIYYSQIVNDFQKGDIAEGYSVSREKKESFPLTVTSAQKNPTAFYLCASSPSRRSDEQYFGPGTRLTVT.

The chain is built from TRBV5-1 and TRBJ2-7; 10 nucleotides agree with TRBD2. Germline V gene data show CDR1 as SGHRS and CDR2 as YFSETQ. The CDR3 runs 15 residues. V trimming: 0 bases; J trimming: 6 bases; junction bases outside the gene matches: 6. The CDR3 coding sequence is TGCGCCAGCAGCTTGGAAATAGCGGGGGGCCGCGAGCAGTACTTC. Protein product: CASSLEIAGGREQYF. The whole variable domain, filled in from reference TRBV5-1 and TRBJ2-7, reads KAGVTQTPRYLIKTRGQQVTLSCSPISGHRSVSWYQQTPGQGLQFLFEYFSETQRNKGNFPGRFSGRQFSNSRSEMNVSTLELGDSALYLCASSLEIAGGREQYFGPGTRLTVT.

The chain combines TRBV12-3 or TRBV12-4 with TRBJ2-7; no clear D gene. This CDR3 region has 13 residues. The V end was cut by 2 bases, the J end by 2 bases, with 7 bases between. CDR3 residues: CASSLPPPYEQYF. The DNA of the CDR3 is TGTGCCAGCAGTTTACCCCCTCCCTACGAGCAGTACTTC.

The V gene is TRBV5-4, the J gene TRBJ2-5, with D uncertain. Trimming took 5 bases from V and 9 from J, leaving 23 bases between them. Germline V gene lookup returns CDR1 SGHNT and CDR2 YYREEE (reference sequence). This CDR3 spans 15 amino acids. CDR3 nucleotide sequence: TGTGCCAGCAGGTGGTCACCGGAATCCCTCGAGGCCCAGTACTTC. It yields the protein CASRWSPESLEAQYF.

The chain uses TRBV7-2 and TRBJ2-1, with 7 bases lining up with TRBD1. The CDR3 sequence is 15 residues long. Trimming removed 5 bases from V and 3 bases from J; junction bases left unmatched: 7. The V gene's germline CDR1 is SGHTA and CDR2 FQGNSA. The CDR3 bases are TGTGCCAGCAGCCTAGGACAGGAGGACTACAATGAGCAGTTCTTC. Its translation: CASSLGQEDYNEQFF.

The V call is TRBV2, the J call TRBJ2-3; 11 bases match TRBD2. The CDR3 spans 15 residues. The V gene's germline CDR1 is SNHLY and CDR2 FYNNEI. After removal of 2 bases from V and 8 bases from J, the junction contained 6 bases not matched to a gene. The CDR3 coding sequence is TGTGCCAGCAGTGAATCCACTAGCGGGGGACTTACGCAGTATTTT. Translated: CASSESTSGGLTQYF.

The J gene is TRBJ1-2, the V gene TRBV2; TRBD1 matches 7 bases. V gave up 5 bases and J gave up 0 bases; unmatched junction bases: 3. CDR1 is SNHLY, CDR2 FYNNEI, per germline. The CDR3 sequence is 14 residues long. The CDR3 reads CASSKGTANYGYTF. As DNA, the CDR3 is TGTGCCAGCAGTAAAGGGACAGCTAACTATGGCTACACCTTC.

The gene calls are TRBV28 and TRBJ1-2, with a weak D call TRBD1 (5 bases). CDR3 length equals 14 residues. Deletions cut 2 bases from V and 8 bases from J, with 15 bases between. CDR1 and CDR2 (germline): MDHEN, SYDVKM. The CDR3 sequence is CASSLVRGRLGYTF. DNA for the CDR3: TGTGCCAGCAGTTTAGTCCGGGGGAGGCTGGGCTACACCTTC.

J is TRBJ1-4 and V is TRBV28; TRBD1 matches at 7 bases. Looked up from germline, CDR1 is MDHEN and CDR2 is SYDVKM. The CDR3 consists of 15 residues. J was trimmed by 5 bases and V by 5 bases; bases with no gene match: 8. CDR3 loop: CASSTKGAQNEKLFF. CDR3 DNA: TGTGCCAGCAGTACCAAGGGGGCCCAAAATGAAAAACTGTTTTTT.

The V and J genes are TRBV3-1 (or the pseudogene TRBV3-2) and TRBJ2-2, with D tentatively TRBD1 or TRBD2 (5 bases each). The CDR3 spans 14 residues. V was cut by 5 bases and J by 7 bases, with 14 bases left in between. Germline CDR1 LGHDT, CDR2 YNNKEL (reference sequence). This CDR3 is CASSEGLRDGELFF. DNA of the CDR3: TGTGCCAGCAGCGAAGGACTCAGGGACGGGGAGCTGTTTTTT.

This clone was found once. The CDR3 nucleotides are TGTGCCAGCGGGAATAACTACGAGCAGTACTTC. Translation gives CASGNNYEQYF. The chain joins TRBV2 to TRBJ2-7, with D unclear. There are 11 residues in the CDR3. Germline loops: CDR1 SNHLY, CDR2 FYNNEI. Trimming removed 8 bases from V and 3 bases from J, with 8 bases in between.

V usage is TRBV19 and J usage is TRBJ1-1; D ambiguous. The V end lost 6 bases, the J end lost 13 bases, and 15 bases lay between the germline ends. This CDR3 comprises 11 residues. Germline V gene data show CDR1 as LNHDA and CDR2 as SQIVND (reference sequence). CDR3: CASSSGRRGFF. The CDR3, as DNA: TGTGCCAGTAGCTCCGGACGGAGAGGTTTCTTT.

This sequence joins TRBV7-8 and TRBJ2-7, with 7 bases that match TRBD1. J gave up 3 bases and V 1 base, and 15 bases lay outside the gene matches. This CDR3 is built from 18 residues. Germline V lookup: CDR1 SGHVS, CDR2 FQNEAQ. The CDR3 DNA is TGTGCCAGCAGCTTAGGCCCTTCGTGGCGCAGGGACAGCTACGAGCAGTACTTC. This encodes CASSLGPSWRRDSYEQYF.

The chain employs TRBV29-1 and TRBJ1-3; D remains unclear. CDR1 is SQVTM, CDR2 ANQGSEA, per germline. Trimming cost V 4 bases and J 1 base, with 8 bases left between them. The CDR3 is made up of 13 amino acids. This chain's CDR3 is CSVGGESGNTIYF. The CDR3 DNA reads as TGCAGCGTTGGAGGAGAGTCTGGAAACACCATATATTTT.

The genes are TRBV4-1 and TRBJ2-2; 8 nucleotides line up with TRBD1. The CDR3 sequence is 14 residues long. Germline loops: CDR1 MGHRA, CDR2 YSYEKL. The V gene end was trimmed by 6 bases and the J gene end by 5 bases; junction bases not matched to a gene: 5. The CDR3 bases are TGCGCCAGCAGGGACAGGGCCCCGACCGGGGAGCTGTTTTTT. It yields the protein CASRDRAPTGELFF.

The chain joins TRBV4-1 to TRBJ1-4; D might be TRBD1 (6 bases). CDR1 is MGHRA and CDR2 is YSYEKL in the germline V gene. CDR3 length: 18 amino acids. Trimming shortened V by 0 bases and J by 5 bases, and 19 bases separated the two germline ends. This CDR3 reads CASSQELTQGLENEKLFF. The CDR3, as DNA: TGCGCCAGCAGCCAAGAACTTACCCAGGGGCTGGAGAATGAAAAACTGTTTTTT.

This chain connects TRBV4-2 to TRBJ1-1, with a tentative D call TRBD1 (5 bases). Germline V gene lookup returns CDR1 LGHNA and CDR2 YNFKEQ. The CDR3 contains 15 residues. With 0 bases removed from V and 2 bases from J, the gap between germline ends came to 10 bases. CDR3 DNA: TGTGCCAGCAGCCAAGATTACAGGTATAACACTGAAGCTTTCTTT. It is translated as CASSQDYRYNTEAFF.